The sequence of this T cell receptor (beta chain) was determined in a study of blood T cell repertoires in COVID-19. Looking at the study overall: PBMCs, B-cell-depleted T cells, or T cells provided the cDNA or gDNA that made up the material.

Per the authors' pipeline: Reference gene primers were amplified, and this amplification served to estimate nucleated cell counts. Only in-frame clones appear in the TCRdb table, and some are missing; sequencing was by immunoSEQ multiplex PCR. The DNA gave D and trimming, while V, J and clone size come from that table. The sample consists of approximately 150,000 clones, 83% of them appearing once. V shed 1 base and J 3 bases; nucleotides not matched to a gene: 4. Germline loops: CDR1 SGDLS, CDR2 YYNGEE. This CDR3 contains 14 residues. Sequencing was performed on peripheral blood. J is TRBJ2-7 and V is TRBV9, with 7 bases identical to TRBD1. This TCR was sampled from a woman older than 75 with acute or convalescent COVID-19. CDR3 nucleotide sequence: TGTGCCAGCAGCGTACAGCCAGGGGGCTACGAGCAGTACTTC. Translating gives CASSVQPGGYEQYF.